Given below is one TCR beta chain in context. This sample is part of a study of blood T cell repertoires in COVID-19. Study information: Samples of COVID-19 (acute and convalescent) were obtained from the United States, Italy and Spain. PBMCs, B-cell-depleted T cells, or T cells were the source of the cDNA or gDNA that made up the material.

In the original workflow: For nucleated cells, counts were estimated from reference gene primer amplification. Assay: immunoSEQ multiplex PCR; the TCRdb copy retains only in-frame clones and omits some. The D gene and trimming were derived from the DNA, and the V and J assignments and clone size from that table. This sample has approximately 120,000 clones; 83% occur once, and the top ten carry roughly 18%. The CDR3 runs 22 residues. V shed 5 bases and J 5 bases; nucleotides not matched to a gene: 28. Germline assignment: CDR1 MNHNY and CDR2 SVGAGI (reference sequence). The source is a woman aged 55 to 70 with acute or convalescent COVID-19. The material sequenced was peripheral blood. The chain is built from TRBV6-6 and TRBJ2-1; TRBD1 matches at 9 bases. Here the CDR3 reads CASSPLPTDRGSVRQKNNEQFF. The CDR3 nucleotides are TGTGCCAGCAGTCCGCTCCCCACGGACAGGGGTTCGGTGAGACAAAAAAACAATGAGCAGTTCTTC.